A selection of T cell receptor beta chains follows, all from one sample in a study of blood T cell repertoires in COVID-19. TCRdb's table, derived via immunoSEQ multiplex PCR, lists solely in-frame clones and lacks some. The profile shows 200,000 to 300,000 clones, around 86% of them singletons. Specimen: peripheral blood. The receptors shown here come from a man aged 35 to 55 who had recovered from COVID-19. CDR3s include the opening cysteine and the closing phenylalanine or tryptophan. The order of the fields is J gene, V gene, clone size, D gene, CDR3 DNA, CDR3 protein. A D gene is named only where the DNA matches it firmly. Some rows mark clone size as missing; the rest say once, few, many or name a class of expanded clone.

>TRBJ2-7|TRBV10-2|once|-
TGCGCCAGCAGTGAACGCCCTATCTCCGAGCAGTACTTC
CASSERPISEQYF
>TRBJ1-2|TRBV7-8|-|TRBD1
TGTGCCAGCAGCCGACAGACAGGGGGCGATGGCTACACCTTC
CASSRQTGGDGYTF
>TRBJ1-3|TRBV18|-|TRBD1
TGTGCCAGCTCACCCCGGGGACAGGGGGGTTCAGGAAACACCATATATTTT
CASSPRGQGGSGNTIYF
>TRBJ2-3|TRBV18|once|-
TGTGCCAGCTCACCAGTATACTTCTCGGATACGCAGTATTTT
CASSPVYFSDTQYF
>TRBJ1-1|TRBV19|-|-
TGTGCCAGTAGTATAGATGGGGCCAGGACAGCTGAAGCTTTCTTT
CASSIDGARTAEAFF
>TRBJ2-7|TRBV2|-|-
TGTGCCAGCAAAATCGGTCCCCTTTTCCCGCAGTACTTC
CASKIGPLFPQYF
>TRBJ1-1|TRBV19|-|-
TGTGCCAGTAGTAGGTTCGGACAGAACACTGAAGCTTTCTTT
CASSRFGQNTEAFF
>TRBJ2-2|TRBV7-2|-|-
TGTGCCAGCAGCTTACACCTGACAGCGAACACCGGGGAGCTGTTTTTT
CASSLHLTANTGELFF
>TRBJ2-1|TRBV28|-|TRBD2
TGTGCCAGCAGTCCGCTTGGTAGCGGGAGTAGGAATGAGCAGTTCTTC
CASSPLGSGSRNEQFF
>TRBJ1-1|TRBV5-1|-|TRBD1
TGCGCCAGCAGCAAAACGACAGGGATGAACACTGAAGCTTTCTTT
CASSKTTGMNTEAFF
>TRBJ1-1|TRBV18|-|-
TGTGCCAGCTCACCACCGTATGCAGGGGTGAACACTGAAGCTTTCTTT
CASSPPYAGVNTEAFF
>TRBJ2-1|TRBV30|-|-
TGTGCCTGGAACTTGATTAGGGGAAACAATGAGCAGTTCTTC
CAWNLIRGNNEQFF
>TRBJ1-1|TRBV9|-|TRBD1
TGTGCCAGCAGCCGATCCCCCTCCGGGACAGGGGCTACCACTGAAGCTTTCTTT
CASSRSPSGTGATTEAFF
>TRBJ2-1|TRBV19|-|TRBD2
TGTGCCAGTAGACTGGGACTAGCGGGGAGTGATGAGCAGTTCTTC
CASRLGLAGSDEQFF
>TRBJ2-2|TRBV10-1|-|TRBD1
TGCGCCAGCAAGGGGGCCGGGGCCGGGGAGCTGTTTTTT
CASKGAGAGELFF
>TRBJ1-1|TRBV27|-|TRBD1
TGTGCCAGCAGACCGGACAGGGGGCGAAGGATGAACACTGAAGCTTTCTTT
CASRPDRGRRMNTEAFF
>TRBJ1-4|TRBV27|-|TRBD1
TGTGCCAGCAGTTCCCGGACAGGGATCGGTTTGCTGTTTTTT
CASSSRTGIGLLFF
>TRBJ2-1|TRBV6-2/TRBV6-3|-|-
TGTGCCAGCAGTCTGAGGGGGAGCTCCTACAATGAGCAGTTCTTC
CASSLRGSSYNEQFF
>TRBJ2-3|TRBV9|-|-
TGTGCCAGCAGCGCGGTCACTAGCACAGATACGCAGTATTTT
CASSAVTSTDTQYF
>TRBJ1-2|TRBV25-1|-|-
TGTGCCAGCAGTGAATTCGGGGGAATCGGCTACACCTTC
CASSEFGGIGYTF
>TRBJ1-1|TRBV12-3/TRBV12-4|-|-
TGTGCCAGCAGTTTAGCAGACTTCGCTGAAGCTTTCTTT
CASSLADFAEAFF
>TRBJ2-2|TRBV19|once|-
TGTGCCAGTAGTACCTTTTCAAGAGGGATCTACACCGGGGAGCTGTTTTTT
CASSTFSRGIYTGELFF
>TRBJ2-3|TRBV10-3|once|-
TGTGCCACAAAAATGACAGATACGCAGTATTTT
CATKMTDTQYF
>TRBJ1-5|TRBV2|-|TRBD1
TGTGCCAGCAGGGACAGGGACAGCTCGGGCAATCAGCCCCAGCATTTT
CASRDRDSSGNQPQHF
>TRBJ1-1|TRBV18|-|TRBD1
TGTGCCAGCTCTAACAAACAGGGGACCACTGAAGCTTTCTTT
CASSNKQGTTEAFF
>TRBJ2-1|TRBV7-3|-|TRBD2
TGTGCCAGCAGCTTCGGCGGGAGCTCCTACAATGAGCAGTTCTTC
CASSFGGSSYNEQFF
>TRBJ1-2|TRBV7-2|-|TRBD1
TGTGCCAGCAGACTCGCCGGGACAGAATTTGGCTACACCTTC
CASRLAGTEFGYTF
>TRBJ2-1|TRBV5-1|once|TRBD1
TGCGCCAGCAGCCGTGGACAGGGGGGATACAATGAGCAGTTCTTC
CASSRGQGGYNEQFF
>TRBJ2-5|TRBV7-2|-|-
TGTGCCAGCAGCCCCGGGACTTACCAAGAGACCCAGTACTTC
CASSPGTYQETQYF
>TRBJ1-1|TRBV5-6|-|-
TGTGCCAGCAGCTTGGGAGTTAACACTGAAGCTTTCTTT
CASSLGVNTEAFF
>TRBJ2-5|TRBV15|-|-
TGTGCCACCAGCAGGGGCGGGACTGAGACCCAGTACTTC
CATSRGGTETQYF
>TRBJ1-3|TRBV15|-|TRBD1
TGTGCCACCAGCACGACCAACAGGGGCTCCAGAAACACCATATATTTT
CATSTTNRGSRNTIYF
>TRBJ2-1|TRBV6-6|-|TRBD2
TGTGCCAGCAGTTTAGCGGGAGGCGTGCAGGAGCAGTTCTTC
CASSLAGGVQEQFF
>TRBJ1-4|TRBV7-2|-|-
TGTGCCAGCAGCCCCATGACAGGCCAGAATGAAAAACTGTTTTTT
CASSPMTGQNEKLFF
>TRBJ2-7|TRBV21-1|-|-
TGTGCCAGCCCGACCCATAGGACAGGGGGCACTTTTTGGACTGGGTACGAGCAGTACTTC
CASPTHRTGGTFWTGYEQYF
>TRBJ2-1|TRBV6-6|-|TRBD2
TGTGCCAGCATGGCGGGGGGCCGGGCTGAGCAGTTCTTC
CASMAGGRAEQFF
>TRBJ2-1|TRBV14|-|TRBD2
TGTGCCAGCAGCTACTACGGGACTAGTTCCTACAATGAGCAGTTCTTC
CASSYYGTSSYNEQFF